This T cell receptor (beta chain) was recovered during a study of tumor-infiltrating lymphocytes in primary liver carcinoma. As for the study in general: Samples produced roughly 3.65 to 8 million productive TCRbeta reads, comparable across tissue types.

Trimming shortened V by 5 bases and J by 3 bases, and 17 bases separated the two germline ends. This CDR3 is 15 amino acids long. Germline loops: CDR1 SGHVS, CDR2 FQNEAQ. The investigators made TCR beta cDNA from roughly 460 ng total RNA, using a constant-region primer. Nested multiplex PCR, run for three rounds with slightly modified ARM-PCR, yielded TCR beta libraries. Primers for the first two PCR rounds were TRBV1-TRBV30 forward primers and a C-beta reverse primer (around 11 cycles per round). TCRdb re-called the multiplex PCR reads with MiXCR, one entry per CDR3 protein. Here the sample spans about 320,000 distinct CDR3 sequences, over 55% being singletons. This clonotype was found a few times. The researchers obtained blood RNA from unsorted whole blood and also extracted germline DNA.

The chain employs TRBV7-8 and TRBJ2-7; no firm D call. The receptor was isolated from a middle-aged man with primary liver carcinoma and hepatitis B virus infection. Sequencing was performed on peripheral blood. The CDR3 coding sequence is TGTGCCAGCAGCCCACGGCAAGCCTTACACTACGAGCAGTACTTC. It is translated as CASSPRQALHYEQYF.